This T cell receptor (beta chain) was documented in a study of shared clonotypes between healthy human individuals. Study-wide context: Three plates each covered CD4 naive and memory; CD8 naive two, CD8 memory one. Broader study findings: It was only blood that was sampled, and tissue repertoires likely differ. Around 4.9% of naive CD4 clonotypes were shared across several donors.

V shed 3 bases and J 5 bases; nucleotides not matched to a gene: 6. CDR3 size: 15 residues. CDR1 and CDR2 from the germline V gene are LNHDA and SQIVND (reference sequence). Naive CD8 cells, CD45RO-negative and positively selected for CCR7, excluded terminally differentiated effector memory CD45RA+ cells. Donors were Caucasian adults residing in Nashville, Tennessee, USA. The repertoire was sequenced with immunoSEQ multiplex PCR; TCRdb's copy has only in-frame clones and lacks some. This sample has 2 million or so clones, with approximately 95% found just once. This clone was detected only once. The antigen is not known.

The receptor's source is a young man in good health. The chain has TRBV19 and TRBJ2-1; TRBD2 matches 8 bases. Specimen: naive CD8+ T cells sorted from blood. In DNA form, the CDR3 reads TGTGCCAGTAGTATTGTTGGCGGGGGGCACAATGAGCAGTTCTTC. It codes for CASSIVGGGHNEQFF.